The 19 T cell receptor beta chains below come from one sample, sequenced in a study of cytomegalovirus exposure and HLA in healthy donors. Some clones are missing from TCRdb's copy, which holds only in-frame ones; the method was immunoSEQ multiplex PCR. This sample has tens of thousands of clones, with roughly 96% found just once. Sequencing was carried out using PBMCs. The receptors were gathered from a man between 18 and 29 years old in good health and CMV-seronegative.

The chain carries TRBV7-9 and TRBJ1-2; D gene ambiguous. V lost 4 bases and J 0 bases, leaving 12 bases between the germline ends. The length of the CDR3 is 15 residues. Per the germline V gene, CDR1 is SEHNR and CDR2 is FQNEAQ (reference sequence). CDR3 bases: TGTGCCAGCAGCTCAGGACTTTCAGCTAACTATGGCTACACCTTC. Encoded protein: CASSSGLSANYGYTF.

As to this clone: Other nucleotide sequences in the sample specify the same CDR3. The chain couples TRBV7-9 to TRBJ1-2, with 10 bases aligning to TRBD1. The CDR3 extends over 15 amino acids. The germline V gene encodes CDR1 SEHNR and CDR2 FQNEAQ (reference sequence). Trimming cost V 4 bases and J 4 bases; bases outside gene matches: 6. The CDR3 spells CASSSTGGSSYGYTF. The CDR3 bases are TGTGCCAGCAGCTCGACAGGGGGCAGTTCCTATGGCTACACCTTC.

This chain connects TRBV28 to TRBJ1-2, with D perhaps TRBD1 (5 bases). The V and J ends lost 11 bases and 4 bases respectively, with 17 bases between them. Germline CDR1 reads MDHEN; CDR2 reads SYDVKM. The CDR3 sequence is 13 residues long. CDR3 in DNA: TGTGCCCTCCGGGAGGGGCCCACCTATGGCTACACCTTC. This encodes CALREGPTYGYTF.

The J gene is TRBJ2-3, the V gene TRBV11-2, with 7 bases identical to TRBD1. With 1 base clipped from V and 1 base from J, the junction kept 5 bases outside the gene matches. Germline CDR1 and CDR2: SGHAT and FQNNGV. The CDR3 has 16 residues. The CDR3 nucleotides read TGTGCCAGCAGCTTAGGTTCAACAGGGGGCACAGATACGCAGTATTTT. Amino acid sequence: CASSLGSTGGTDTQYF.

V gene TRBV11-2 combines with J gene TRBJ1-4; D ambiguous. The germline V and J ends were trimmed by 5 bases and 6 bases, with 16 bases remaining between them. CDR1 SGHAT and CDR2 FQNNGV come from the germline V gene. The CDR3 totals 15 residues. The CDR3 spells CASSPKTEDDEKLFF. The CDR3 DNA follows: TGTGCCAGCAGCCCTAAAACGGAGGATGATGAAAAACTGTTTTTT. Full variable domain (outside the CDR3, taken from reference TRBV11-2 and TRBJ1-4): EAGVAQSPRYKIIEKRQSVAFWCNPISGHATLYWYQQILGQGPKLLIQFQNNGVVDDSQLPKDRFSAERLKGVDSTLKIQPAKLEDSAVYLCASSPKTEDDEKLFFGSGTQLSVL.

The gene calls are TRBV11-3 and TRBJ1-2; 9 bases agree with TRBD1. The V and J ends lost 1 base and 0 bases, in that order; junction bases with no gene match: 6. In germline, CDR1 is SGHNT, CDR2 YENEEA. The CDR3 runs to 17 residues. In DNA, the CDR3 is TGTGCCAGCAGCTTAGGAGGGACAGGGACAGCTAACTATGGCTACACCTTC. This translates into CASSLGGTGTANYGYTF.

V usage is TRBV27 and J usage is TRBJ2-1; 7 positions agree with TRBD1. Germline V gene lookup returns CDR1 MNHEY and CDR2 SMNVEV (reference sequence). V lost 0 bases to trimming and J lost 3 bases; unmatched junction nucleotides: 2. The CDR3 is 15 amino acids. This CDR3 reads CASSLSGGVYNEQFF. DNA of the CDR3: TGTGCCAGCAGTTTATCAGGGGGCGTCTACAATGAGCAGTTCTTC.

V is TRBV6-1 and J is TRBJ2-1; D may be TRBD2 (6 bases). The germline V gene encodes CDR1 MNHNS and CDR2 SASEGT. This CDR3 comprises 16 residues. The V gene lost 3 bases and the J gene lost 7 bases, with 19 bases spanning the gap. For the CDR3, the DNA is TGTGCCAGCAGTGACCCGGCTAGGGAGGCCCTTAATGAGCAGTTCTTC. Translation gives CASSDPAREALNEQFF.

The V and J genes are TRBV6-5 and TRBJ1-5; 9 bases match TRBD1. The V gene's germline CDR1 is MNHEY and CDR2 SVGAGI. This CDR3 region has 14 residues. V was pared by 4 bases and J by 9 bases, with 7 bases of the junction left unmatched. The CDR3 nucleotides read TGTGCCAGCAGTTCCAACAGGGGGCTGCGGCCCCAGCATTTT. Translated, it gives CASSSNRGLRPQHF.

The V and J genes are TRBV2 and TRBJ1-1; 7 nucleotides line up with TRBD1. This CDR3 comprises 14 residues. V lost 8 bases, J lost 1 base, and 7 bases stayed unmatched. Germline CDR1 reads SNHLY; CDR2 reads FYNNEI. CDR3 in DNA: TGTGCCAGCCAAGACAGGGTACCGAACACTGAAGCTTTCTTT. Protein product: CASQDRVPNTEAFF.

The DNA for the CDR3 is TGTGCCAGCAGCCCGGGACTGAATGAGCAGTTCTTC. Its translation: CASSPGLNEQFF. The gene calls are TRBV7-6 and TRBJ2-1, with a weak D call TRBD2 (6 bases). This CDR3 has 12 residues. CDR1 SGHVS and CDR2 FNYEAQ come from the germline V gene. Trimming took off 5 bases at V and 7 bases at J, with 9 bases between the two ends. Looking up the rest from reference TRBV7-6 and TRBJ2-1 gives the full variable domain: GAGVSQSPRYKVTKRGQDVALRCDPISGHVSLYWYRQALGQGPEFLTYFNYEAQQDKSGLPNDRFSAERPEGSISTLTIQRTEQRDSAMYRCASSPGLNEQFFGPGTRLTVL.

The chain has TRBV5-4 and TRBJ1-6, with TRBD1 matching over 7 bases. This CDR3 is built from 15 residues. The V gene's germline CDR1 is SGHNT and CDR2 YYREEE (reference sequence). J lost 3 bases, V lost 2 bases, and 2 bases had no gene match. The CDR3 nucleotides are TGTGCCAGCAGCTTCCGGGACAGCTATAATTCACCCCTCCACTTT. It yields the protein CASSFRDSYNSPLHF. The variable domain in full, with the rest retrieved from reference TRBV5-4 and TRBJ1-6, is ETGVTQSPTHLIKTRGQQVTLRCSSQSGHNTVSWYQQALGQGPQFIFQYYREEENGRGNFPPRFSGLQFPNYSSELNVNALELDDSALYLCASSFRDSYNSPLHFGNGTRLTVT.

The rearrangement uses TRBV4-1 and TRBJ1-2; TRBD1 matches at 8 bases. The CDR3 extends over 18 amino acids. V shed 1 base, J shed 12 bases, and the junction held 22 bases outside the gene matches. CDR1 and CDR2 (germline): MGHRA, YSYEKL. DNA of the CDR3: TGCGCCAGCAGCCAAGGACGGGCAGGGGGCAGTTTTAATTTCGGTAACACCTTC. Its protein is CASSQGRAGGSFNFGNTF.

The rearrangement links TRBV18 to TRBJ1-1, with a possible D match to TRBD1 (6 bases). CDR3 length: 19 amino acids. Trimming pared 3 bases from V and 5 bases from J, leaving 28 bases between. Germline V gene lookup returns CDR1 KGHSH and CDR2 LQKENI. CDR3 protein: CASSPRRAGVSSWNTEAFF. CDR3 sequence (DNA): TGTGCCAGCTCACCTCGCCGGGCAGGGGTGTCTTCTTGGAATACTGAAGCTTTCTTT.

The chain couples TRBV19 to TRBJ1-1; 12 positions match TRBD1. The CDR3 runs to 14 residues. Germline V gene data show CDR1 as LNHDA and CDR2 as SQIVND (reference sequence). V shed 6 bases and J 1 base; nucleotides not matched to a gene: 0. This CDR3 reads CASRGQGANTEAFF. In DNA, the CDR3 is TGTGCCAGTAGGGGACAGGGGGCGAACACTGAAGCTTTCTTT.

The genes are TRBV5-1 and TRBJ2-4; 7 nucleotides match TRBD1. The length of the CDR3 is 16 residues. Per the germline V gene, CDR1 is SGHRS and CDR2 is YFSETQ. V dropped 2 bases and J dropped 1; count of bases not matched to a gene: 6. Here the CDR3 reads CASSLTQQGAKNIQYF. CDR3 nucleotides: TGCGCCAGCAGCTTAACACAACAGGGGGCCAAAAACATTCAGTACTTC.

On this clone: A read error is likely, as this CDR3 ends without the conserved phenylalanine or tryptophan. The limits of the CDR3 on the DNA are not certain, so only TCRdb's listed CDR3 is given. The chain uses TRBV20-1 and TRBJ1-2; TRBD1 is taken as the D call from the table, unchecked against the DNA. The CDR3 adds up to 9 amino acids, both ends counted. Germline CDR1 and CDR2: DFQATT and SNEGSKA (reference sequence). This chain's CDR3 is CSAREWALH.

This chain links TRBV7-8 with TRBJ1-1; TRBD1 might be the D (6 bases). This CDR3 spans 16 amino acids. The germline V and J ends were trimmed by 5 bases and 6 bases, with 22 bases remaining between them. Germline loops: CDR1 SGHVS, CDR2 FQNEAQ. In DNA form, the CDR3 reads TGTGCCAGCAGCCTAACCTCCGTCCACAGGGTCGCTGAAGCTTTCTTT. Amino acid sequence: CASSLTSVHRVAEAFF.

The rearrangement joins TRBV19 to TRBJ1-5; D unclear. The germline V gene has CDR1 LNHDA and CDR2 SQIVND (reference sequence). The CDR3 runs to 14 residues. V dropped 5 bases and J dropped 2 bases, with 10 bases sitting between them. The CDR3 spells CASSPRRGNQPQHF. The CDR3 nucleotides read TGTGCCAGTAGTCCTCGACGGGGCAATCAGCCCCAGCATTTT.